Listed here are 32 T cell receptor beta chains from one sample, sequenced in a study of PD-L1 blockade in urothelial cancer. The time point here: peripheral blood 6 weeks after treatment start. Method: immunoSEQ multiplex PCR; TCRdb's copy keeps in-frame clones and lacks some. Here the sample spans 75,000 to 95,000 clones, 80% to 95% being singletons. This material consisted of PBMCs, taken around atezolizumab (anti-PD-L1) treatment. Receptor source: an elderly woman with urothelial cancer.

V and J are TRBV5-3 and TRBJ1-4; 9 positions agree with TRBD1. TRBV5-3 is an open reading frame, and its role is uncertain. V shed 3 bases and J 7 bases; nucleotides not matched to a gene: 7. The CDR3 covers 15 residues. The CDR3 DNA reads TGTGCCAGAAGCTGGCGGGACAGGGAGGGTGAAAAACTGTTTTTT. Amino acid sequence: CARSWRDREGEKLFF.

The chain is built from TRBV28 and TRBJ2-7, with 13 bases identical to TRBD2. The CDR3 consists of 17 residues. Unmatched junction bases numbered 7, after V lost 4 bases and J lost 1 base. Per germline, CDR1 MDHEN and CDR2 SYDVKM. The CDR3: CASSSTGTSGISYEQYF. The CDR3 DNA reads TGTGCCAGCAGTTCAACTGGGACTAGCGGGATTTCCTACGAGCAGTACTTC.

This sequence joins TRBV25-1 and TRBJ2-7, with no clear D. The germline CDR1 and CDR2 sequences are MGHDK and SYGVNS. This CDR3 region has 11 residues. The ends were cut back, 5 bases at V and 3 bases at J, with 5 bases in the middle. The DNA of the CDR3 is TGTGCCAGCAGTAGACTCTACGAGCAGTACTTC. Translating it yields CASSRLYEQYF.

The genes are TRBV2 and TRBJ2-1; 10 positions match TRBD2. The length of the CDR3 is 17 residues. Germline CDR1 SNHLY, CDR2 FYNNEI. V lost 4 bases, J lost 9 bases, and 15 bases stayed unmatched. The CDR3 DNA is TGTGCCAGCAGTGGCCAGTTGTCTAGCGGGAGCAACCGTGAGCAGTTCTTC. Amino acid sequence: CASSGQLSSGSNREQFF.

The CDR3, as DNA: TGCGCCAGCAGCCGGGGACACTACAATGAGCAGTTCTTC. It encodes CASSRGHYNEQFF. The chain recombines TRBV10-2 with TRBJ2-1; tentatively, D is TRBD1 (6 bases). The V and J ends lost 6 bases and 3 bases respectively, with 9 bases between them. The V gene's germline CDR1 is WSHSY and CDR2 SAAADI. This CDR3 has 13 amino acids.

This clone came up once. The V call is TRBV19, the J call TRBJ2-7; 7 nucleotides line up with TRBD1. After removal of 4 bases from V and 5 bases from J, the junction contained 5 bases not matched to a gene. In germline, CDR1 is LNHDA, CDR2 SQIVND (reference sequence). This CDR3 contains 13 residues. CDR3 amino acids: CASSKIQGNEQYF. The CDR3, as DNA: TGTGCCAGTAGTAAAATACAGGGGAACGAGCAGTACTTC.

The J gene is TRBJ2-6, the V gene TRBV11-2, with TRBD2 as a possible D gene (6 bases). V lost 6 bases and J lost 0, with 12 bases in between. Germline values: CDR1 SGHAT, CDR2 FQNNGV. The CDR3 totals 16 residues. The CDR3 protein is CASSYRGFSGANVLTF. For the CDR3, the DNA is TGTGCCAGCAGTTATCGGGGGTTCTCTGGGGCCAACGTCCTGACTTTC.

This clone was seen just once. This chain connects TRBV27 to TRBJ2-2; 9 bases fit TRBD1. The CDR3 loop spans 14 amino acids. Germline V gene data show CDR1 as MNHEY and CDR2 as SMNVEV (reference sequence). With 11 bases clipped from V and 1 base from J, the junction kept 5 bases outside the gene matches. The CDR3 DNA sequence: TGTGCCTGCCAGGGACAGGGGAACACCGGGGAGCTGTTTTTT. It yields the protein CACQGQGNTGELFF.

The chain has TRBV5-1 and TRBJ1-4; TRBD1 matches at 7 bases. The V gene end was trimmed by 4 bases and the J gene end by 6 bases; junction bases not matched to a gene: 6. The CDR3 extends over 14 amino acids. Per the germline V gene, CDR1 is SGHRS and CDR2 is YFSETQ. The CDR3: CASSRDSSHEKLFF. The CDR3 nucleotides are TGCGCCAGCAGCCGGGACAGTTCCCATGAAAAACTGTTTTTT.

The rearrangement joins TRBV9 to TRBJ1-1; possibly TRBD1 for D (6 bases). Germline V CDR1 and CDR2: SGDLS, YYNGEE. V was shortened by 3 bases and J by 1 base, with 10 bases between the two germline ends. CDR3 length: 14 amino acids. The CDR3 loop is CASSEGGPNTEAFF. In nucleotides, the CDR3 is TGTGCCAGCAGCGAGGGGGGGCCGAACACTGAAGCTTTCTTT.

The genes are TRBV7-9 and TRBJ2-1, with 12 bases fitting TRBD1. V was clipped by 1 base and J by 12 bases; unmatched bases: 13. The CDR3 spans 17 residues. Germline lookup yields CDR1 SEHNR and CDR2 FQNEAQ (reference sequence). DNA of the CDR3: TGTGCCAGCAGCTTAGGGTTAGGGACAGGGGGCCAGGGACCGCAGTTCTTC. Amino acid sequence: CASSLGLGTGGQGPQFF.

This rearrangement joins TRBV5-1 to TRBJ2-5, with TRBD1 matching over 8 bases. Germline V gene data show CDR1 as SGHRS and CDR2 as YFSETQ. The V segment lost 4 bases and the J segment 0 bases; nucleotides outside the gene matches: 2. This CDR3 spans 14 amino acids. The CDR3 coding sequence is TGCGCCAGCAGCCAGACAGGGGACCAAGAGACCCAGTACTTC. It is translated as CASSQTGDQETQYF.

This clone was recorded once. The chain carries TRBV6-1 and TRBJ2-3; D gene unclear. From germline, CDR1 is MNHNS and CDR2 SASEGT. V lost 10 bases, J lost 0 bases, and 8 bases lay in between. The CDR3 runs 12 residues. CDR3 amino acids: CATSQSTDTQYF. CDR3 coding DNA: TGTGCCACCTCACAGAGCACAGATACGCAGTATTTT.

The gene calls are TRBV14 and TRBJ2-5; 12 bases are shared with TRBD2. There are 17 residues in the CDR3. Germline CDR1 and CDR2: SGHDN and FVKESK. V lost 2 bases to trimming and J lost 5 bases; unmatched junction nucleotides: 9. This CDR3 is CASSQLTSGRRRETQYF. The CDR3, as DNA: TGTGCCAGCAGCCAACTGACTAGCGGGAGACGTAGGGAGACCCAGTACTTC.

The V gene is TRBV6-5, the J gene TRBJ1-4, with 9 bases fitting TRBD1. Losses at the gene ends were 4 bases for V and 4 bases for J; bases not matched to a gene: 7. From germline, CDR1 is MNHEY and CDR2 SVGAGI. This CDR3 has 16 residues. The CDR3 DNA is TGTGCCAGCAGTTTCGACGTGGACAGGGGTAATGAAAAACTGTTTTTT. Amino acids: CASSFDVDRGNEKLFF.

This clone was seen a handful of times. This sequence joins TRBV5-1 and TRBJ1-4; 8 bases match TRBD1. Germline lookup yields CDR1 SGHRS and CDR2 YFSETQ. CDR3 size: 14 residues. Unmatched junction bases numbered 3, after V lost 0 bases and J lost 8 bases. CDR3 residues: CASSLGQGKEKLFF. In DNA, the CDR3 is TGCGCCAGCAGCTTGGGACAGGGGAAGGAAAAACTGTTTTTT.

The V call is TRBV10-3, the J call TRBJ2-1, with 10 bases aligning to TRBD2. Germline-derived CDR1 and CDR2 are ENHRY and SYGVKD. V lost 10 bases to trimming and J lost 7 bases; unmatched junction nucleotides: 13. The CDR3 totals 15 residues. The CDR3 spells CATNSLAGAINEQFF. The CDR3 DNA is TGTGCCACGAACTCGCTAGCGGGAGCTATTAATGAGCAGTTCTTC.

The chain employs TRBV28 and TRBJ2-7; 7 positions match TRBD2. Germline V CDR1 and CDR2: MDHEN, SYDVKM. V dropped 6 bases and J dropped 4; count of bases not matched to a gene: 9. CDR3 length equals 14 residues. The CDR3 DNA sequence: TGTGCCAGCAGATCAGCGGGGACTACTTACGAGCAGTACTTC. Translating it yields CASRSAGTTYEQYF.

This clone was seen a few times. The chain combines TRBV19 with TRBJ2-1, with TRBD2 matching over 8 bases. CDR3 length: 17 amino acids. The germline CDR1 and CDR2 sequences are LNHDA and SQIVND (reference sequence). The V and J ends lost 3 bases and 2 bases, in that order; junction bases with no gene match: 9. The DNA for the CDR3 is TGTGCCAGTAGTATCGGGGGGGGCTTGAGGCCCTACAATGAGCAGTTCTTC. Translation gives CASSIGGGLRPYNEQFF.

The V call is TRBV4-2, the J call TRBJ2-1, with 14 bases lining up with TRBD2. This CDR3 is 15 amino acids long. V was pared by 4 bases and J by 10 bases, with 6 bases of the junction left unmatched. CDR1 and CDR2 (germline): LGHNA, YNFKEQ. The CDR3 nucleotides are TGTGCCAGCAGCCTCGGGACTAGCGGGAGTCGCGAGCAGTTCTTC. Protein product: CASSLGTSGSREQFF.

The gene calls are TRBV27 and TRBJ1-2; D may be TRBD1 (6 bases). From germline, CDR1 is MNHEY and CDR2 SMNVEV (reference sequence). This CDR3 contains 15 residues. Trimming shortened V by 4 bases and J by 4 bases, and 16 bases separated the two germline ends. The CDR3 spells CASSSIQGWVYGYTF. The CDR3 nucleotides are TGTGCCAGCAGTTCCATACAGGGATGGGTCTATGGCTACACCTTC.

V usage is TRBV7-2 and J usage is TRBJ1-1; 7 nucleotides align to TRBD1. V lost 5 bases and J lost 2; bases outside the gene matches: 5. Germline V lookup: CDR1 SGHTA, CDR2 FQGNSA. The length of the CDR3 is 14 residues. CDR3 region: CASSRDRSNTEAFF. The CDR3 DNA sequence: TGTGCCAGCAGCCGGGACAGATCTAACACTGAAGCTTTCTTT. The full variable domain, rest sourced from reference TRBV7-2 and TRBJ1-1, is GAGVSQSPSNKVTEKGKDVELRCDPISGHTALYWYRQSLGQGLEFLIYFQGNSAPDKSGLPSDRFSAERTGGSVSTLTIQRTQQEDSAVYLCASSRDRSNTEAFFGQGTRLTVV.

The V and J genes are TRBV2 and TRBJ2-2; TRBD2 might be the D (5 bases). The CDR3 covers 15 residues. Between the trimmed V and J ends, which lost 5 bases and 0 bases, there was a span of 10 bases. Germline V gene sequence: CDR1 SNHLY, CDR2 FYNNEI. The chain's CDR3 is CASSQQRTNTGELFF. CDR3 in DNA: TGTGCCAGCAGTCAACAGCGGACGAACACCGGGGAGCTGTTTTTT.

The chain employs TRBV6-6 and TRBJ2-7, with 11 positions matching TRBD2. Per germline, CDR1 MNHNY and CDR2 SVGAGI (reference sequence). The V gene end was trimmed by 5 bases and the J gene end by 5 bases; junction bases not matched to a gene: 8. The CDR3 contains 15 residues. The DNA of the CDR3 is TGTGCCAGCAGTCAGTTAGCGGGAGGGCCCGACGAGCAGTACTTC. Its translation is CASSQLAGGPDEQYF.

The rearrangement uses TRBV5-4 and TRBJ2-7; a weak D match, TRBD1 (6 bases). The germline CDR1 and CDR2 sequences are SGHNT and YYREEE (reference sequence). V was clipped by 1 base and J by 0 bases, with 11 bases between them. The CDR3 spans 15 residues. CDR3 sequence reads: CASSLNGQHSYEQYF. CDR3 in DNA: TGTGCCAGCAGCTTGAATGGACAGCACTCCTACGAGCAGTACTTC.

The chain links TRBV21-1 to TRBJ1-1; TRBD1 is taken as the D call from the table, unchecked against the DNA. TRBV21-1 is termed a pseudogene. CDR3 length equals 16 residues. The CDR3 spells CASSKEETGGNTEAFF. The CDR3 nucleotides read TGTGCCAGCAGCAAAGAAGAGACAGGGGGAAACACTGAAGCTTTCTTT.

In this sample, this clone turned up once. The chain employs TRBV2 and TRBJ1-4; 7 nucleotides agree with TRBD1. V shed 4 bases and J 0 bases; nucleotides not matched to a gene: 2. The CDR3 is 15 residues long. In germline, CDR1 is SNHLY, CDR2 FYNNEI. CDR3 DNA: TGTGCCAGCAGTGGGACAGGCACAACTAATGAAAAACTGTTTTTT. This gives the protein CASSGTGTTNEKLFF.

The chain uses TRBV2 and TRBJ1-5; the D is unclear. V shed 1 base and J shed 2 bases, with 6 bases lying between them. CDR3 length: 14 amino acids. Germline V lookup: CDR1 SNHLY, CDR2 FYNNEI. CDR3 amino acids: CASSEESGNQPQHF. For the CDR3, the DNA is TGTGCCAGCAGTGAAGAGTCAGGCAATCAGCCCCAGCATTTT. Using reference TRBV2 and TRBJ1-5 for the parts outside the CDR3, the full variable domain is EPEVTQTPSHQVTQMGQEVILRCVPISNHLYFYWYRQILGQKVEFLVSFYNNEISEKSEIFDDQFSVERPDGSNFTLKIRSTKLEDSAMYFCASSEESGNQPQHFGDGTRLSIL.

V is TRBV19 and J is TRBJ1-1; D is undetermined. The germline gives CDR1 LNHDA, CDR2 SQIVND (reference sequence). The ends were cut back, 4 bases at V and 1 base at J, with 10 bases in the middle. The CDR3 length is 14 residues. DNA for the CDR3: TGTGCCAGTAGTAACAGTCCCGGGAACACTGAAGCTTTCTTT. Its protein is CASSNSPGNTEAFF.

V and J are TRBV10-3 and TRBJ2-1; TRBD2 matches 15 bases. Germline CDR1 reads ENHRY; CDR2 reads SYGVKD. The CDR3 contains 19 residues. Germline trimming cut 10 bases from V and 0 bases from J; bases unmatched to any gene: 13. The CDR3 coding sequence is TGTGCCACCTTGAGTGGGACTAGCGGGAGGAGGAGCTCCTACAATGAGCAGTTCTTC. Its protein is CATLSGTSGRRSSYNEQFF.

The chain combines TRBV27 with TRBJ2-1, with 7 bases matching TRBD1. Per the germline V gene, CDR1 is MNHEY and CDR2 is SMNVEV (reference sequence). J lost 1 base, V lost 6 bases, and 6 bases had no gene match. CDR3 length: 15 residues. CDR3 DNA: TGTGCCAGCAGCGTCGTGACAGGGTCCTACAATGAGCAGTTCTTC. Its translation: CASSVVTGSYNEQFF.

V and J are TRBV6-5 and TRBJ2-7; D not resolved. There are 13 residues in the CDR3. V gave up 2 bases and J gave up 6 bases, with 11 bases separating them. Germline V gene data show CDR1 as MNHEY and CDR2 as SVGAGI. CDR3 residues: CASSYDFSSEQYF. The CDR3 DNA follows: TGTGCCAGCAGTTACGACTTCTCAAGCGAGCAGTACTTC.